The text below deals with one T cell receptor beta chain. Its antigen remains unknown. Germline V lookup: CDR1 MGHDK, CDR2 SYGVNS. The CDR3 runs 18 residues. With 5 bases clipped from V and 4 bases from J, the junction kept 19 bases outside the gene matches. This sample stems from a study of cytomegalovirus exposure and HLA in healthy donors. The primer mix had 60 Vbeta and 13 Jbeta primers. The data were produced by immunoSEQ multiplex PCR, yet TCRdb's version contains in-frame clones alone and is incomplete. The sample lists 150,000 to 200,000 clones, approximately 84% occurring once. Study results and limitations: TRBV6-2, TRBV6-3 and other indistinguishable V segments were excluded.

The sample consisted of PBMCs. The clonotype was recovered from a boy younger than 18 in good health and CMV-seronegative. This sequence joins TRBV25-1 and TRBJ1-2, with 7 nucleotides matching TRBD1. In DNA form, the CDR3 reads TGTGCCAGCAGTTCCAACACCGGGGCAGGGGGTCGTGGCTATGGCTACACCTTC. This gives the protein CASSSNTGAGGRGYGYTF.